The clone carrying this TCR beta chain was recorded only once. V lost 5 bases and J 8 bases, leaving 14 bases between the germline ends. Germline assignment: CDR1 SGHVS and CDR2 FQNEAQ. This CDR3 spans 13 amino acids. This entry is derived from a study of CD8 T cells in Susac syndrome. It was with random hexamers that about 0.45 to 1 ug RNA was reverse transcribed. TCRdb ran MiXCR on the immunoSEQ multiplex PCR reads and lists one entry per CDR3 protein. The profile shows about 110,000 distinct CDR3 sequences, roughly 95% of them singletons. Sequencing was performed on CD4+ T cells from PBMCs. The clonotype originates from a human donor in good health. This chain uses TRBV7-8 with TRBJ2-3; D may correspond to TRBD1 or TRBD2 (5 bases each). Here the CDR3 reads CASSPGPPGTQYF. In nucleotides, the CDR3 is TGTGCCAGCAGCCCGGGACCTCCGGGTACGCAGTATTTT.